Below, one TCR beta chain is given with its context. Its matching antigen is unknown. These data belong to a study of radiation and T cells in renal cell carcinoma. As for the study in general: Nephrectomy followed 15 Gy stereotactic body radiation by 4 weeks. General study points: Without pretreatment biopsies, baseline tumor clonotype presence was undetermined. From baseline, blood top tumor clonotypes peaked at 2 weeks post-radiation.

Sequenced by immunoSEQ multiplex PCR; TCRdb stores in-frame clones only, minus some. Of about 140,000 clones in the sample, around four fifths were seen once. The V end lost 6 bases, the J end lost 4 bases, and 5 bases lay between the germline ends. This CDR3 is built from 11 residues. Per the germline V gene, CDR1 is SNHLY and CDR2 is FYNNEI. Time point denoted: baseline pretreatment blood. Treatment here: 15 Gy SBRT to primary tumor, nephrectomy 4 weeks later. Radiation-treated patients gave blood at baseline, week 2 and week 4. This receptor was identified in a woman aged 45-65 years with renal cell carcinoma. The sequences come from blood, collected from a patient whose treatment included radiotherapy and nephrectomy. The V and J genes are TRBV2 and TRBJ2-3; no reliable D call. The CDR3 sequence is CASSWADTQYF. CDR3 in DNA: TGTGCCAGCAGCTGGGCAGATACGCAGTATTTT.